These T cell receptor beta chains were read from a single sample in a study of blood T cell repertoires in COVID-19. Repertoires were generated with immunoSEQ multiplex PCR, while TCRdb's copy carries only in-frame clones and drops some. The table lists over 150,000 clones, 89% of them singletons. The sample was peripheral blood. Receptor source: a man between 18 and 29 years old who had recovered from COVID-19. CDR3s include the opening cysteine and the closing phenylalanine or tryptophan. The order of the fields is D gene, clone size, V gene, J gene, CDR3 DNA, CDR3 protein. A D gene is named only where the DNA matches it firmly. Clone size, where shown, is once, few, many, or a class for clones that have expanded.

d_gene: NA
abundance: NA
v_gene: TRBV11-2
j_gene: TRBJ2-7
CDR3nt: TGTGCCAGCAGCTTTAACTTTCTCTACGAGCAGTACTTC
CDR3aa: CASSFNFLYEQYF

d_gene: NA
abundance: NA
v_gene: TRBV4-1
j_gene: TRBJ1-3
CDR3nt: TGCGCCAGCAGCCGACTGGAGGTGGGGGCGTCTGGAAACACCATATATTTT
CDR3aa: CASSRLEVGASGNTIYF

d_gene: TRBD1
abundance: few
v_gene: TRBV2
j_gene: TRBJ1-5
CDR3nt: TGTGCCAGCAGTGAGTATGCGGCAGGGGGTAGCAATCAGCCCCAGCATTTT
CDR3aa: CASSEYAAGGSNQPQHF

d_gene: NA
abundance: few
v_gene: TRBV7-9
j_gene: TRBJ1-2
CDR3nt: TGTGCCAGCAGCTTAATGTTGACTACGCTCTCTAACTATGGCTACACCTTC
CDR3aa: CASSLMLTTLSNYGYTF

d_gene: TRBD1
abundance: NA
v_gene: TRBV27
j_gene: TRBJ1-2
CDR3nt: TGTGCCAGCAGTTCAGGGGGACAGCAAGTTAACTATGGCTACACCTTC
CDR3aa: CASSSGGQQVNYGYTF

d_gene: TRBD1
abundance: NA
v_gene: TRBV6-6
j_gene: TRBJ2-3
CDR3nt: TGTGCCAGCAGTTACGGACAGGCTGCAGATACGCAGTATTTT
CDR3aa: CASSYGQAADTQYF

d_gene: TRBD1
abundance: NA
v_gene: TRBV7-8
j_gene: TRBJ1-2
CDR3nt: TGTGCCAGCAGCCCCAGGACAGGGTCGACCGTCTCCTTC
CDR3aa: CASSPRTGSTVSF

d_gene: TRBD1
abundance: once
v_gene: TRBV30
j_gene: TRBJ2-3
CDR3nt: TGTGCCTGGAGTCCGACAGGGGGGATCACAGATACGCAGTATTTT
CDR3aa: CAWSPTGGITDTQYF

d_gene: NA
abundance: NA
v_gene: TRBV20-1
j_gene: TRBJ2-7
CDR3nt: TGCAGTGCTAGTCGTCAGGGGATGCACGAGCAGTACTTC
CDR3aa: CSASRQGMHEQYF

d_gene: TRBD2
abundance: NA
v_gene: TRBV5-1
j_gene: TRBJ2-1
CDR3nt: TGCGCCAGCAGCTTGGAGGGACTAGGGGTGAATGAGCAGTTCTTC
CDR3aa: CASSLEGLGVNEQFF

d_gene: NA
abundance: NA
v_gene: TRBV3-1/TRBV3-2
j_gene: TRBJ2-7
CDR3nt: TGTGCCAGCAGCCAAGCTAGGTACGAGCAGTACTTC
CDR3aa: CASSQARYEQYF

d_gene: TRBD2
abundance: NA
v_gene: TRBV4-1
j_gene: TRBJ2-7
CDR3nt: TGCGCCAGCAGCCAAGCCCGGAGTTGGCGGGAGGTCTCCTACGAGCAGTACTTC
CDR3aa: CASSQARSWREVSYEQYF

d_gene: TRBD1
abundance: NA
v_gene: TRBV7-2
j_gene: TRBJ1-5
CDR3nt: TGTGCCAGCACCTTAAAGGGGACAGGGCTCGGTCAGCCCCAGCATTTT
CDR3aa: CASTLKGTGLGQPQHF

d_gene: NA
abundance: NA
v_gene: TRBV30
j_gene: TRBJ2-7
CDR3nt: TGTGCCTGGAGTGCCCGATCGGTGGTCGGGACAACCCGGGAGCAGTACTTC
CDR3aa: CAWSARSVVGTTREQYF

d_gene: TRBD2
abundance: NA
v_gene: TRBV11-2
j_gene: TRBJ2-1
CDR3nt: TGTGCCAGCAGCTTGATAAGACTAGCGGGACCCTACAATGAGCAGTTCTTC
CDR3aa: CASSLIRLAGPYNEQFF

d_gene: NA
abundance: NA
v_gene: TRBV7-3
j_gene: TRBJ2-7
CDR3nt: TGTGCCAGCAGCCCCTTAAAGCCCGGGACTCCCGCCTACGAGCAGTACTTC
CDR3aa: CASSPLKPGTPAYEQYF

d_gene: TRBD2
abundance: NA
v_gene: TRBV2
j_gene: TRBJ2-2
CDR3nt: TGTGCCAGCAGTGAATCCCCCCTAGCGGGGGCCGGGGAGCTGTTTTTT
CDR3aa: CASSESPLAGAGELFF

d_gene: TRBD1
abundance: NA
v_gene: TRBV14
j_gene: TRBJ2-1
CDR3nt: TGTGCCAGCAGCCAAGATCGTTGGCAGGGGGCCAACAATGAGCAGTTCTTC
CDR3aa: CASSQDRWQGANNEQFF

d_gene: TRBD1
abundance: NA
v_gene: TRBV30
j_gene: TRBJ2-5
CDR3nt: TGTGCCTGGAGTGTAAGACAGGGGGAGACCCAGTACTTC
CDR3aa: CAWSVRQGETQYF

d_gene: TRBD1
abundance: NA
v_gene: TRBV3-1/TRBV3-2
j_gene: TRBJ1-1
CDR3nt: TGTGCCAGCAGCAGGGGACAGCTGAACACTGAAGCTTTCTTT
CDR3aa: CASSRGQLNTEAFF

d_gene: NA
abundance: NA
v_gene: TRBV7-2
j_gene: TRBJ2-7
CDR3nt: TGTGCCAGCAGCTTAGGGCCGGGTTCCTACGAGCAGTACTTC
CDR3aa: CASSLGPGSYEQYF

d_gene: NA
abundance: NA
v_gene: TRBV6-6
j_gene: TRBJ2-5
CDR3nt: TGTGCCAGCAGTTACTCGATAGGACAGATTGGAGAGACCCAGTACTTC
CDR3aa: CASSYSIGQIGETQYF

d_gene: NA
abundance: NA
v_gene: TRBV11-2
j_gene: TRBJ2-5
CDR3nt: TGTGCCAGCAGCTTATGGTCCGGTAAAGAGACCCAGTACTTC
CDR3aa: CASSLWSGKETQYF

d_gene: NA
abundance: once
v_gene: TRBV7-9
j_gene: TRBJ1-5
CDR3nt: TGTGCCAGCAGCTCCCGGGCGGGAGTCGGCCCCCAGCATTTT
CDR3aa: CASSSRAGVGPQHF

d_gene: NA
abundance: NA
v_gene: TRBV7-2
j_gene: TRBJ1-1
CDR3nt: TGTGCCAGCAGCTCACGCTTCTGGGCAGGAAAGATTGAAGCTTTCTTT
CDR3aa: CASSSRFWAGKIEAFF

d_gene: NA
abundance: NA
v_gene: TRBV25-1
j_gene: TRBJ2-1
CDR3nt: TGTGCCACGGGAGCCGGTGAGCAGTTCTTC
CDR3aa: CATGAGEQFF

d_gene: NA
abundance: once
v_gene: TRBV4-2
j_gene: TRBJ2-5
CDR3nt: TGTGCCAGCAGCCAAGAAGGGGCTAGAGAGACCCAGTACTTC
CDR3aa: CASSQEGARETQYF

d_gene: NA
abundance: NA
v_gene: TRBV19
j_gene: TRBJ1-5
CDR3nt: TGTGCCAGTAGTGTTGCCGAGTATAGCAATCAGCCCCAGCATTTT
CDR3aa: CASSVAEYSNQPQHF

d_gene: NA
abundance: NA
v_gene: TRBV7-8
j_gene: TRBJ2-5
CDR3nt: TGTGCCAGCCCCGACCCCGGGAAAGAGACCCAGTACTTC
CDR3aa: CASPDPGKETQYF

d_gene: NA
abundance: NA
v_gene: TRBV15
j_gene: TRBJ1-1
CDR3nt: TGTGCCACCAGCAGAGATGGTCGGAGGAACACTGAAGCTTTCTTT
CDR3aa: CATSRDGRRNTEAFF

d_gene: NA
abundance: NA
v_gene: TRBV11-2
j_gene: TRBJ2-7
CDR3nt: TGTGCCAGCAGCTCGGCGGGGGCTTACTCCTCCTACGAGCAGTACTTC
CDR3aa: CASSSAGAYSSYEQYF

d_gene: TRBD2
abundance: NA
v_gene: TRBV2
j_gene: TRBJ2-1
CDR3nt: TGTGCCAGCGCGGGAGCGGGAGGAACCCCCAATGAGCAGTTCTTC
CDR3aa: CASAGAGGTPNEQFF

d_gene: NA
abundance: NA
v_gene: TRBV21-1
j_gene: TRBJ1-4
CDR3nt: TGTGCCAGCAGCTTACGGGGGGACAGGGGCGAAAAACTGTTTTTT
CDR3aa: CASSLRGDRGEKLFF

d_gene: NA
abundance: NA
v_gene: TRBV28
j_gene: TRBJ2-2
CDR3nt: TGTGCCAGCAGTTTCTTCGCGAACACCGGGGAGCTGTTTTTT
CDR3aa: CASSFFANTGELFF

d_gene: TRBD1
abundance: NA
v_gene: TRBV6-4
j_gene: TRBJ2-1
CDR3nt: TGTGCCAGCAGTGACTTACAGGGGCCCAATGAGCAGTTCTTC
CDR3aa: CASSDLQGPNEQFF

d_gene: NA
abundance: NA
v_gene: TRBV6-2/TRBV6-3
j_gene: TRBJ1-1
CDR3nt: TGTGCCAGCAGTTCCGCGGGAGCCATGAACACTGAAGCTTTCTTT
CDR3aa: CASSSAGAMNTEAFF

d_gene: NA
abundance: NA
v_gene: TRBV7-9
j_gene: TRBJ1-3
CDR3nt: TGTGCCAGCAGCCGGGGGACGCTCTCTGGAAACACCATATATTTT
CDR3aa: CASSRGTLSGNTIYF

d_gene: TRBD2
abundance: NA
v_gene: TRBV11-2
j_gene: TRBJ2-7
CDR3nt: TGTGCCAGCAGCTCCGGGGAGGGATACGAGCAGTACTTC
CDR3aa: CASSSGEGYEQYF

d_gene: NA
abundance: NA
v_gene: TRBV19
j_gene: TRBJ1-2
CDR3nt: TGTGCCAGTAGACGCCTCACAGGGTTGTTTGGCTACACCTTC
CDR3aa: CASRRLTGLFGYTF

d_gene: NA
abundance: NA
v_gene: TRBV19
j_gene: TRBJ2-1
CDR3nt: TGTGCCAGCCAGAAGGCTGGGAGCTCCTACAATGAGCAGTTCTTC
CDR3aa: CASQKAGSSYNEQFF

d_gene: NA
abundance: NA
v_gene: TRBV28
j_gene: TRBJ1-3
CDR3nt: TGTGCCAGCAGTTTTCCATCTGGAAACACCATATATTTT
CDR3aa: CASSFPSGNTIYF

d_gene: NA
abundance: NA
v_gene: TRBV13
j_gene: TRBJ2-3
CDR3nt: TGTGCCAGCAGCCCTCGGGGGGCCGACACAGATACGCAGTATTTT
CDR3aa: CASSPRGADTDTQYF

d_gene: NA
abundance: NA
v_gene: TRBV6-2/TRBV6-3
j_gene: TRBJ1-5
CDR3nt: TGTGCCAGCAGTCGGCAGGGTACACATCAGCCCCAGCATTTT
CDR3aa: CASSRQGTHQPQHF

d_gene: TRBD1
abundance: NA
v_gene: TRBV19
j_gene: TRBJ2-2
CDR3nt: TGTGCCAGCGTCAGCGGACAGGGCCTAACCGGGGAGCTGTTTTTT
CDR3aa: CASVSGQGLTGELFF

d_gene: TRBD2
abundance: NA
v_gene: TRBV7-8
j_gene: TRBJ2-5
CDR3nt: TGTGCCAGCAGCTTGGCTAGCGGGAGCCAAGGGGAGACCCAGTACTTC
CDR3aa: CASSLASGSQGETQYF

d_gene: NA
abundance: once
v_gene: TRBV28
j_gene: TRBJ1-5
CDR3nt: TGTGCCGGCTCCGACAGGTTTCAGCCCCAGCATTTT
CDR3aa: CAGSDRFQPQHF

d_gene: TRBD2
abundance: NA
v_gene: TRBV5-1
j_gene: TRBJ2-7
CDR3nt: TGCGCCAGCAGCTTTCTAGCGGTTCCTCCTACCGAGCAGTACTTC
CDR3aa: CASSFLAVPPTEQYF

d_gene: NA
abundance: NA
v_gene: TRBV5-6
j_gene: TRBJ1-1
CDR3nt: TGTGCCAGCAGCCTCGCGGGAAACACTGAAGCTTTCTTT
CDR3aa: CASSLAGNTEAFF

d_gene: TRBD2
abundance: NA
v_gene: TRBV5-4
j_gene: TRBJ2-1
CDR3nt: TGTGCCAGCAGAGAACTTAGCGGGGGCGGGACCTACAATGAGCAGTTCTTC
CDR3aa: CASRELSGGGTYNEQFF

d_gene: TRBD1
abundance: once
v_gene: TRBV28
j_gene: TRBJ1-3
CDR3nt: TGTGCCAGCAGCCCCGGGACAGGGGAAGGAAACACCATATATTTT
CDR3aa: CASSPGTGEGNTIYF

d_gene: TRBD1
abundance: NA
v_gene: TRBV5-4
j_gene: TRBJ2-1
CDR3nt: TGTGCCAGCAGCTCCCGGGACAGCCTATTTAATGAGCAGTTCTTC
CDR3aa: CASSSRDSLFNEQFF

d_gene: NA
abundance: NA
v_gene: TRBV14
j_gene: TRBJ2-7
CDR3nt: TGTGCCAGCAGCCAAGAACTAAGCGACGAGCAGTACTTC
CDR3aa: CASSQELSDEQYF

d_gene: TRBD2
abundance: once
v_gene: TRBV4-2
j_gene: TRBJ2-7
CDR3nt: TGTGCCAGCAGCCCACTGGGACTAGCGGCTTACGAGCAGTACTTC
CDR3aa: CASSPLGLAAYEQYF

d_gene: NA
abundance: NA
v_gene: TRBV9
j_gene: TRBJ2-3
CDR3nt: TGTGCCAGCAGCTTAGGACAGACATCGTGGGCAGATACGCAGTATTTT
CDR3aa: CASSLGQTSWADTQYF

d_gene: NA
abundance: NA
v_gene: TRBV7-2
j_gene: TRBJ2-5
CDR3nt: TGTGCCAGCAGCTTATTCACTAGTCGGGAGACCCAGTACTTC
CDR3aa: CASSLFTSRETQYF

d_gene: TRBD2
abundance: NA
v_gene: TRBV6-5
j_gene: TRBJ2-7
CDR3nt: TGTGCCAGCAAGGGCGGCGGGGGAACCTACGAGCAGTACTTC
CDR3aa: CASKGGGGTYEQYF

d_gene: NA
abundance: NA
v_gene: TRBV7-9
j_gene: TRBJ1-2
CDR3nt: TGTGCCAGCAGCTCAGGCAACAGGGCTAACGGCTACACCTTC
CDR3aa: CASSSGNRANGYTF